What follows describes a single TCR beta chain. Trimming took off 3 bases at V and 4 bases at J, with 9 bases between the two ends. Per the germline V gene, CDR1 is SNHLY and CDR2 is FYNNEI. This CDR3 region has 13 residues. Indicated treatment: roughly 20 received Ad26.COV2.S at low or high dose, single or two shots; about 5 received placebo; per-sample allocation not given. Collection of the samples took place on day 63 after the first injection of vaccine or placebo. Based in Boston, the donor was an adult of 18-55 years. The method was immunoSEQ multiplex PCR; TCRdb's version includes in-frame clones alone and lacks a portion of them. Of some 520,000 clones listed, approximately 90% are singletons. The sample originates from a study of Ad26.COV2.S vaccination and SARS-CoV-2 variants.

The sequence derives from a person between 18 and 59 years old who received the Ad26.COV2.S COVID-19 vaccine or a placebo. The specimen comprised peripheral blood, sampled in a trial of Ad26.COV2.S vaccine versus placebo. The V and J genes are TRBV2 and TRBJ1-2; no reliable D call. CDR3 in DNA: TGTGCCAGCAGTGACGGACCTCTCTATGGCTACACCTTC. It yields the protein CASSDGPLYGYTF. Looking up the rest from reference TRBV2 and TRBJ1-2 gives the full variable domain: EPEVTQTPSHQVTQMGQEVILRCVPISNHLYFYWYRQILGQKVEFLVSFYNNEISEKSEIFDDQFSVERPDGSNFTLKIRSTKLEDSAMYFCASSDGPLYGYTFGSGTRLTVV.